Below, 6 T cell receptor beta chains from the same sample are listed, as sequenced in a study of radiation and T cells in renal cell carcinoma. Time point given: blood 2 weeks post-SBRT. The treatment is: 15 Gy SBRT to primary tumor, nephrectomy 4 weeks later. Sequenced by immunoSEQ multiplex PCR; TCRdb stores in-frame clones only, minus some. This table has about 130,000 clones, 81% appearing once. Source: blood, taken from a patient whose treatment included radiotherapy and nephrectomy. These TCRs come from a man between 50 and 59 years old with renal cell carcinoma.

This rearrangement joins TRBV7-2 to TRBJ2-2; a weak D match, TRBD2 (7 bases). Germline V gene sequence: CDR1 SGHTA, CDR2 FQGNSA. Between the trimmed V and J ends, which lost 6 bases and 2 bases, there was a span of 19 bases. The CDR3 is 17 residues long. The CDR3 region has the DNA TGTGCCAGCAGACGCCCGGCGGGGGCATCTAACACCGGGGAGCTGTTTTTT. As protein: CASRRPAGASNTGELFF.

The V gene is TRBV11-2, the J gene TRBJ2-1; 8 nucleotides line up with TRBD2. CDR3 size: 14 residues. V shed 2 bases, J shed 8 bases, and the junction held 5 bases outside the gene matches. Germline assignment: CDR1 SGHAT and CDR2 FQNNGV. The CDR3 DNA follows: TGTGCCAGCAGCTTAATGCGGGGGGCCGATGAGCAGTTCTTC. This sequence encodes CASSLMRGADEQFF.

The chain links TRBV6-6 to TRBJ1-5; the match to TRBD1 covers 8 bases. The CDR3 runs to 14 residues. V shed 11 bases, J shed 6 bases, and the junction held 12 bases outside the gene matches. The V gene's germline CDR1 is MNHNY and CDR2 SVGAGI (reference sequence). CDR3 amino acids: CAGAQGAIGQPQHF. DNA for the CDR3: TGTGCCGGGGCTCAGGGGGCAATAGGTCAGCCCCAGCATTTT.

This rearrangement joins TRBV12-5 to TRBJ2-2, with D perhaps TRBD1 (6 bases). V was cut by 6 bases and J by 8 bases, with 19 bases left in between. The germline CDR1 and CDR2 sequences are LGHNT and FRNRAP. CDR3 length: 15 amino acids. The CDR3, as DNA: TGTGCTAGTGGCTCCGTCCCGGGACAAGGAGGGGAGCTGTTTTTT. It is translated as CASGSVPGQGGELFF. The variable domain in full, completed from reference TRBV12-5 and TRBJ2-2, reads DARVTQTPRHKVTEMGQEVTMRCQPILGHNTVFWYRQTMMQGLELLAYFRNRAPLDDSGMPKDRFSAEMPDATLATLKIQPSEPRDSAVYFCASGSVPGQGGELFFGEGSRLTVL.

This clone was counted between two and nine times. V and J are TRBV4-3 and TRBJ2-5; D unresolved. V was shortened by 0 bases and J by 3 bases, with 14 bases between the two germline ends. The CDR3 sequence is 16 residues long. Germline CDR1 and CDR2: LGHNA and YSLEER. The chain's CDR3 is CASSQDGVSAKETQYF. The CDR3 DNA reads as TGCGCCAGCAGCCAAGATGGGGTATCAGCCAAAGAGACCCAGTACTTC.

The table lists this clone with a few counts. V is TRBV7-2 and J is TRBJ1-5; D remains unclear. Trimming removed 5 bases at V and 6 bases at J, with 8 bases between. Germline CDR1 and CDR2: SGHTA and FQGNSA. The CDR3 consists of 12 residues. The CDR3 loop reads CASSEGFQPQHF. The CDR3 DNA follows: TGTGCCAGCAGCGAGGGATTTCAGCCCCAGCATTTT. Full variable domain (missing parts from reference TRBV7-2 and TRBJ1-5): GAGVSQSPSNKVTEKGKDVELRCDPISGHTALYWYRQSLGQGLEFLIYFQGNSAPDKSGLPSDRFSAERTGGSVSTLTIQRTQQEDSAVYLCASSEGFQPQHFGDGTRLSIL.